The clone carrying this T cell receptor (beta chain) was detected many times. This record belongs to a study of patients and donors after allogeneic stem cell transplantation. TCRdb processed the RT-PCR reads anew with MiXCR; each CDR3 protein has one entry. The table lists about 11,000 distinct CDR3 sequences, around 20% of them singletons. This CDR3 has 15 residues. Per the germline V gene, CDR1 is MNHNY and CDR2 is SVGAGI (reference sequence). V lost 6 bases to trimming and J lost 3 bases, with 17 bases between them. The origin of this receptor is a human donor who was either an allogeneic HSCT recipient or a stem cell or donor lymphocyte infusion donor (not recorded which). It is not recorded whose cells these are; they may come from a transplant donor. The J gene is TRBJ1-2, the V gene TRBV6-6; D is possibly TRBD1 (5 bases). The sample taken for sequencing was blood, either unsorted or a sorted T cell fraction (not recorded which). CDR3 nucleotides: TGTGCCAGCAGCCTAGGGGCAAGGGAGGACTATGGCTACACCTTC. Translation: CASSLGAREDYGYTF.